Listed here are 13 T cell receptor beta chains from one sample, sequenced in a study of Graves' ophthalmopathy and Graves' hyperthyroidism. The authors amplified TCR beta CDR3 regions from RNA transcripts. Investigators did first-round RT-PCR with HTBI primers, then second-round multiplex PCR. MiXCR, run by TCRdb on the multiplex PCR reads, gives a single entry per CDR3 protein. The table records 200,000 to 250,000 distinct CDR3 sequences, around a fifth of them present only once. Specimen: peripheral blood. The receptors were sampled from a woman between 50 and 59 years old with Graves' ophthalmopathy.

There are many counts of this clonotype. This sequence joins TRBV12-3 or TRBV12-4 and TRBJ2-3; no firm D call. V was shortened by 3 bases and J by 2 bases, with 18 bases between the two germline ends. The CDR3 runs to 17 residues. CDR3 nucleotides: TGTGCCAGCAGTTTGGTGGCTAACTGGGGTCACACAGATACGCAGTATTTT. This gives the protein CASSLVANWGHTDTQYF.

This clonotype has ten or more counts. The chain carries TRBV5-1 and TRBJ1-2, with unresolved D. Per germline, CDR1 SGHRS and CDR2 YFSETQ. The CDR3 covers 15 residues. V was pared by 4 bases and J by 0 bases, with 13 bases between. CDR3 sequence: CASSNNTASNYGYTF. The CDR3 region has the DNA TGCGCCAGCAGCAACAACACAGCATCTAACTATGGCTACACCTTC.

Details on this clonotype: This may arise from a read error, as a much more abundant clone is one base away. This chain connects TRBV12-3 or TRBV12-4 to TRBJ2-7, with TRBD1 as a possible D gene (5 bases). There are 13 residues in the CDR3. Between the trimmed V and J ends, which lost 4 bases and 6 bases, there was a span of 13 bases. The CDR3 DNA sequence: TGTGCCAGCAGTTGGACACGGATCGGCGAGCAGTACTTC. Its protein product is CASSWTRIGEQYF.

This clonotype was seen at least ten times. V and J are TRBV7-9 and TRBJ1-6; no clear D. Germline V CDR1 and CDR2: SEHNR, FQNEAQ (reference sequence). The CDR3 length is 17 residues. V was clipped by 2 bases and J by 8 bases, with 19 bases between them. The chain's CDR3 is CASSLYPTMAAYSPLHF. The DNA of the CDR3 is TGTGCCAGCAGCTTATACCCTACCATGGCGGCTTATTCACCCCTCCACTTT. The complete variable domain, with remaining parts taken from reference TRBV7-9 and TRBJ1-6, reads DTGVSQNPRHKITKRGQNVTFRCDPISEHNRLYWYRQTLGQGPEFLTYFQNEAQLEKSRLLSDRFSAERPKGSFSTLEIQRTEQGDSAMYLCASSLYPTMAAYSPLHFGNGTRLTVT.

This clonotype was seen many times. This chain links TRBV7-8 with TRBJ2-5, with D unclear. CDR3 length: 14 residues. V was trimmed by 3 bases and J by 2 bases, leaving 10 bases between them. The germline V gene encodes CDR1 SGHVS and CDR2 FQNEAQ. The CDR3 nucleotides are TGTGCCAGCAGCTTGTTAGGCCAGCAAGAGACCCAGTACTTC. Protein: CASSLLGQQETQYF. Full variable domain (outside the CDR3, taken from reference TRBV7-8 and TRBJ2-5): GAGVSQSPRYKVAKRGQDVALRCDPISGHVSLFWYQQALGQGPEFLTYFQNEAQLDKSGLPSDRFFAERPEGSVSTLKIQRTQQEDSAVYLCASSLLGQQETQYFGPGTRLLVL.

Many counts were recorded for this clonotype. The chain has TRBV28 and TRBJ1-5; a weak D match, TRBD1 (5 bases). Germline V gives CDR1 MDHEN, CDR2 SYDVKM. The CDR3 loop spans 13 amino acids. Trimming removed 6 bases from V and 9 bases from J, with 15 bases in between. CDR3 sequence reads: CASSQGVGGPQHF. The CDR3 DNA sequence: TGTGCCAGCAGCCAAGGGGTCGGTGGGCCCCAGCATTTT.

The table lists this clonotype with many counts. This rearrangement joins TRBV7-8 to TRBJ2-7; D possibly corresponds to TRBD2 (5 bases). Germline loops: CDR1 SGHVS, CDR2 FQNEAQ. The ends were cut back, 1 base at V and 6 bases at J, with 10 bases in the middle. The CDR3 has 13 amino acids. In DNA, the CDR3 is TGTGCCAGCAGCTTAGGGCTGAGCGGCGAGCAGTACTTC. Its protein is CASSLGLSGEQYF. Full variable domain (remainder filled in from reference TRBV7-8 and TRBJ2-7): GAGVSQSPRYKVAKRGQDVALRCDPISGHVSLFWYQQALGQGPEFLTYFQNEAQLDKSGLPSDRFFAERPEGSVSTLKIQRTQQEDSAVYLCASSLGLSGEQYFGPGTRLTVT.

This clonotype came up many times. The V call is TRBV6-1, the J call TRBJ1-1; 9 bases match TRBD1. The V gene end was trimmed by 6 bases and the J gene end by 5 bases; junction bases not matched to a gene: 10. The germline CDR1 and CDR2 sequences are MNHNS and SASEGT. This CDR3 has 15 amino acids. The CDR3 is CASRPNRDRATEAFF. The DNA for the CDR3 is TGTGCCAGCAGACCCAACCGGGACAGGGCGACTGAAGCTTTCTTT.

The table lists this clonotype with many counts. The V call is TRBV27, the J call TRBJ1-2, with 7 bases that match TRBD1. Looked up from germline, CDR1 is MNHEY and CDR2 is SMNVEV (reference sequence). CDR3 length: 15 amino acids. Trimming cost V 6 bases and J 4 bases; bases outside gene matches: 11. The CDR3 is CASRRSGGATYGYTF. DNA of the CDR3: TGTGCCAGCAGACGATCAGGGGGAGCGACCTATGGCTACACCTTC.

This clonotype was found many times. This chain connects TRBV5-6 to TRBJ2-7; 9 bases agree with TRBD1. Germline V gene lookup returns CDR1 SGHDT and CDR2 YYEEEE. The V gene end was trimmed by 0 bases and the J gene end by 5 bases; junction bases not matched to a gene: 6. The CDR3 is made up of 15 amino acids. The CDR3 protein is CASSLGGTGSHEQYF. DNA for the CDR3: TGTGCCAGCAGCTTGGGGGGGACAGGGAGTCACGAGCAGTACTTC.

This clonotype was recorded many times. The J gene is TRBJ2-7, the V gene TRBV27; a possible D gene is TRBD2 (5 bases). The CDR3 length is 12 residues. CDR1 MNHEY and CDR2 SMNVEV come from the germline V gene (reference sequence). V dropped 6 bases and J dropped 3 bases, with 9 bases sitting between them. CDR3 bases: TGTGCCAGCAGGGGAGTCTACTACGAGCAGTACTTC. Translated: CASRGVYYEQYF.

This clonotype was seen repeatedly, ten times or more. For the CDR3, the DNA is TGTGCCAGCAGGAAATCCGGGACTAGCTACGAGCAGTACTTC. This gives the protein CASRKSGTSYEQYF. V and J are TRBV2 and TRBJ2-7, with 8 bases fitting TRBD2. V lost 6 bases and J lost 3; bases outside the gene matches: 7. Per the germline V gene, CDR1 is SNHLY and CDR2 is FYNNEI. This CDR3 has 14 residues.

This clonotype showed up many times. This chain links TRBV6-1 with TRBJ2-6, with 7 bases fitting TRBD1. With 4 bases clipped from V and 1 base from J, the junction kept 4 bases outside the gene matches. Germline CDR1 reads MNHNS; CDR2 reads SASEGT. The CDR3 is made up of 16 amino acids. The CDR3 is CASSVGQRSGANVLTF. DNA of the CDR3: TGTGCCAGCAGTGTGGGACAGCGGTCTGGGGCCAACGTCCTGACTTTC.